A single sample is the source of the 23 T cell receptor beta chains below, sequenced in a study of blood T cell repertoires in COVID-19 (dated by TCRdb to 2020 to 2021). The library relied on the immunoSEQ multiplex PCR assay. TCRdb mirrors the immuneACCESS table, restricted to in-frame sequences. Some clones are absent from its copies; in checked studies, under half trace to an unresolved V gene, and the reason for the others is unknown. The sample includes some 290,000 clones, with roughly 90% observed a single time. The top ten constitute 3.9% of the sample. Source material: PBMCs or T cells enriched from blood (not recorded which). These receptors all come from a woman aged 25 to 45 who had been exposed to COVID-19.

This clone was counted once. The CDR3 is CSVGVGGADQPQHF. The CDR3 coding sequence is TGCAGCGTTGGTGTAGGGGGGGCGGATCAGCCCCAGCATTTT. J is TRBJ1-5 and V is TRBV29-1; possibly TRBD1 for D (6 bases). The V gene's germline CDR1 is SQVTM and CDR2 ANQGSEA. Trimming took off 4 bases at V and 5 bases at J, with 15 bases between the two ends. CDR3 size: 14 residues.

The DNA for the CDR3 is TGTGCCAGCAGCCTACGAACTGATTCACCCCTCCACTTT. Its protein product is CASSLRTDSPLHF. The chain carries TRBV5-4 and TRBJ1-6; D gene ambiguous. V lost 4 bases and J 8 bases, leaving 10 bases between the germline ends. This CDR3 spans 13 amino acids. Germline-derived CDR1 and CDR2 are SGHNT and YYREEE (reference sequence).

The CDR3 reads CASSYTRPAEAFF. The DNA of the CDR3 is TGTGCCAGCAGTTACACTAGACCCGCTGAAGCTTTCTTT. This chain connects TRBV6-2 or TRBV6-3 to TRBJ1-1, with D hard to call. The CDR3 length is 13 residues. Germline V gives CDR1 MNHEY, CDR2 SVGEGT. Deletions cut 2 bases from V and 6 bases from J, with 10 bases between.

V and J are TRBV15 and TRBJ2-7; no reliable D call. Germline V lookup: CDR1 LNHNV, CDR2 YYDKDF (reference sequence). V was shortened by 2 bases and J by 9 bases, with 14 bases between the two germline ends. The CDR3 totals 13 residues. The CDR3 DNA reads TGTGCCACCAGCAGAAGTAAGCTCCTAGGGCAGTACTTC. Residues: CATSRSKLLGQYF.

The V gene is TRBV14, the J gene TRBJ1-4; weak D call: TRBD1 (6 bases). Germline values: CDR1 SGHDN, CDR2 FVKESK. V lost 4 bases and J lost 7, with 13 bases in between. The CDR3 length is 14 residues. CDR3 protein: CASSLTGWSEKLFF. For the CDR3, the DNA is TGTGCCAGCAGCCTAACAGGGTGGAGTGAAAAACTGTTTTTT.

The J gene is TRBJ2-7, the V gene TRBV27, with a weak D call TRBD1 (5 bases). Trimming pared 2 bases from V and 2 bases from J, leaving 10 bases between. CDR3 length equals 14 residues. The V gene's germline CDR1 is MNHEY and CDR2 SMNVEV (reference sequence). CDR3 nucleotide sequence: TGTGCCAGCAGTTTACGACAGCCGGCCTACGAGCAGTACTTC. Translated, it gives CASSLRQPAYEQYF.

J is TRBJ2-5 and V is TRBV2; 11 bases align to TRBD2. With V trimmed by 8 bases and J by 3 bases, 8 bases remained unmatched. This CDR3 is 15 amino acids long. Germline lookup yields CDR1 SNHLY and CDR2 FYNNEI. CDR3 region: CASCWVSGGEETQYF. The CDR3 DNA is TGTGCCAGCTGTTGGGTTAGCGGGGGGGAAGAGACCCAGTACTTC.

The V gene is TRBV7-6, the J gene TRBJ2-7; 8 bases line up with TRBD2. The CDR3 consists of 15 residues. V trimming: 2 bases; J trimming: 5 bases; junction bases outside the gene matches: 8. CDR1 SGHVS and CDR2 FNYEAQ come from the germline V gene. The CDR3: CASSLTLGLANEQYF. Here the CDR3 DNA reads TGTGCCAGCAGCTTAACTTTAGGACTAGCCAACGAGCAGTACTTC.

V usage is TRBV7-9 and J usage is TRBJ1-1, with D possibly TRBD1 on 5 matching bases. CDR3 length: 14 amino acids. Trimming pared 3 bases from V and 4 bases from J, leaving 12 bases between. The germline gives CDR1 SEHNR, CDR2 FQNEAQ (reference sequence). This chain's CDR3 is CASSFSSGGTEAFF. The CDR3 DNA follows: TGTGCCAGCAGCTTCAGCTCCGGGGGCACTGAAGCTTTCTTT.

This clone occurred once. The rearrangement links TRBV5-4 to TRBJ2-5; 11 bases are a match to TRBD2. The germline CDR1 and CDR2 sequences are SGHNT and YYREEE (reference sequence). The V segment lost 3 bases and the J segment 1 base; nucleotides outside the gene matches: 5. The length of the CDR3 is 16 residues. The DNA for the CDR3 is TGTGCCAGCAGCTCCGGGACTAGCGGATTCCAAGAGACCCAGTACTTC. Its translation: CASSSGTSGFQETQYF.

The rearrangement uses TRBV2 and TRBJ2-5; TRBD2 agrees at 12 bases. V shed 2 bases, J shed 5 bases, and the junction held 15 bases outside the gene matches. The CDR3 spans 19 residues. Per germline, CDR1 SNHLY and CDR2 FYNNEI. The CDR3 DNA sequence: TGTGCCAGCAGTGAATTACTAGCGGGGGGACCAGGACCTCGGGAGACCCAGTACTTC. Translated, it gives CASSELLAGGPGPRETQYF.

V and J are TRBV7-8 and TRBJ2-7, with D perhaps matching TRBD2 (6 bases). The CDR3 contains 15 residues. Germline CDR1 SGHVS, CDR2 FQNEAQ. V was cut by 3 bases and J by 0 bases, with 12 bases left in between. CDR3 loop: CASSLERVSSYEQYF. CDR3 in DNA: TGTGCCAGCAGCTTGGAGCGGGTGAGCTCCTACGAGCAGTACTTC.

This clone was counted once. This chain links TRBV19 with TRBJ2-3, with 13 bases identical to TRBD2. The germline V gene encodes CDR1 LNHDA and CDR2 SQIVND (reference sequence). The CDR3 length is 16 residues. Germline trimming cut 6 bases from V and 2 bases from J; bases unmatched to any gene: 5. The CDR3 sequence is CASSPTSGGPTDTQYF. The CDR3 nucleotides read TGTGCCAGTAGCCCGACTAGCGGGGGGCCCACAGATACGCAGTATTTT.

The chain combines TRBV19 with TRBJ2-7, with 8 bases fitting TRBD1. Germline values: CDR1 LNHDA, CDR2 SQIVND (reference sequence). CDR3 size: 14 residues. The V segment lost 4 bases and the J segment 1 base; nucleotides outside the gene matches: 3. Here the CDR3 DNA reads TGTGCCAGTAGTACTCGACAGGGGTCCTACGAGCAGTACTTC. The encoded protein is CASSTRQGSYEQYF.

The chain employs TRBV5-1 and TRBJ1-2, with D maybe TRBD1 (5 bases). V lost 4 bases and J 4 bases, leaving 17 bases between the germline ends. CDR3 length: 15 amino acids. Germline V lookup: CDR1 SGHRS, CDR2 YFSETQ. The chain's CDR3 is CASSPTPQGSYGYTF. CDR3 in DNA: TGCGCCAGCAGCCCTACCCCCCAGGGCTCCTATGGCTACACCTTC.

V is TRBV7-6 and J is TRBJ2-3; a weak D match, TRBD1 (5 bases). The CDR3 consists of 17 residues. Germline values: CDR1 SGHVS, CDR2 FNYEAQ. V was cut by 1 base and J by 3 bases, with 17 bases left in between. CDR3 sequence: CASSLEAGIPLTDTQYF. CDR3 coding DNA: TGTGCCAGCAGCTTAGAAGCAGGGATACCGCTAACAGATACGCAGTATTTT.

The genes are TRBV27 and TRBJ2-1, with 8 bases that match TRBD1. The CDR3 loop spans 15 amino acids. Germline CDR1 is MNHEY and CDR2 is SMNVEV (reference sequence). The ends lost 2 bases at V and 3 bases at J; junction bases unmatched: 3. The CDR3 spells CASSLDGTGYNEQFF. CDR3 sequence (DNA): TGTGCCAGCAGTTTAGACGGGACAGGCTACAATGAGCAGTTCTTC.

V and J are TRBV5-1 and TRBJ1-6; a weak D match, TRBD1 (5 bases). Trimming shortened V by 0 bases and J by 0 bases, and 13 bases separated the two germline ends. Germline V gene lookup returns CDR1 SGHRS and CDR2 YFSETQ. The CDR3 loop spans 18 amino acids. This CDR3 is CASSLVMGGDSYNSPLHF. As DNA, the CDR3 is TGCGCCAGCAGCTTGGTAATGGGAGGGGACTCCTATAATTCACCCCTCCACTTT.

The V call is TRBV7-9, the J call TRBJ2-2; a weak D match, TRBD2 (6 bases). The V end lost 8 bases, the J end lost 5 bases, and 12 bases lay between the germline ends. The CDR3 consists of 13 residues. Germline V CDR1 and CDR2: SEHNR, FQNEAQ (reference sequence). CDR3 region: CASCGVDTGELFF. The DNA for the CDR3 is TGTGCCAGCTGCGGGGTCGATACCGGGGAGCTGTTTTTT. Full variable domain (outside the CDR3, taken from reference TRBV7-9 and TRBJ2-2): DTGVSQNPRHKITKRGQNVTFRCDPISEHNRLYWYRQTLGQGPEFLTYFQNEAQLEKSRLLSDRFSAERPKGSFSTLEIQRTEQGDSAMYLCASCGVDTGELFFGEGSRLTVL.

The chain joins TRBV7-8 to TRBJ1-5; no reliable D call. With 5 bases removed from V and 0 bases from J, the gap between germline ends came to 11 bases. This CDR3 has 15 amino acids. Germline V gives CDR1 SGHVS, CDR2 FQNEAQ. The CDR3 DNA reads TGTGCCAGCAGCGGGAGGGTTTATAGCAATCAGCCCCAGCATTTT. Amino acids: CASSGRVYSNQPQHF.

This chain uses TRBV5-1 with TRBJ2-3; D is possibly TRBD1 (5 bases). Germline V gene sequence: CDR1 SGHRS, CDR2 YFSETQ. Trimming removed 2 bases from V and 2 bases from J, with 15 bases in between. The CDR3 length is 16 residues. In DNA, the CDR3 is TGCGCCAGCAGCTTTCAACAGGCGTTCCCCACAGATACGCAGTATTTT. It specifies CASSFQQAFPTDTQYF.

The chain joins TRBV10-3 to TRBJ2-3, with a possible D match to TRBD1 (8 bases). CDR3 length: 16 residues. Germline CDR1 reads ENHRY; CDR2 reads SYGVKD. The V end lost 6 bases, the J end lost 4 bases, and 20 bases lay between the germline ends. CDR3 sequence reads: CAISPSGQGGSDTQYF. In DNA form, the CDR3 reads TGTGCCATCAGCCCTTCTGGACAGGGAGGGTCAGATACGCAGTATTTT.

The chain links TRBV11-1 to TRBJ2-5; 9 bases map to TRBD2. CDR3 size: 14 residues. Germline CDR1 reads SGHAT; CDR2 reads FQDESV (reference sequence). V lost 5 bases, J lost 5 bases, and 6 bases stayed unmatched. The DNA of the CDR3 is TGTGCCAGCAGCGGGCGGGGGGGCCTTGAGACCCAGTACTTC. Residues: CASSGRGGLETQYF.